The rows below give T cell receptor beta chains drawn from one sample of a study of T cell repertoires in cytomegalovirus infection. TCRdb independently ran MiXCR on the reads; one entry per CDR3 protein. This sample has 110,000 to 150,000 distinct CDR3 sequences, with approximately 30% found just once. For these receptors, no antigen is known. Sequenced here: CD8+ T cells from cultured PBMCs, sampled from culture after CMV antigen stimulation. Receptors originate from a human donor in good health (CMV status not recorded). Some clones in this sample may be carry-over from other donors' samples. Both conserved end residues are part of each CDR3. A D gene is named only where the DNA matches it firmly. Clone size appears in some rows only: once, few, many, or a class for an expanded clone.

clone size	D gene	V gene	J gene	CDR3 DNA	CDR3 protein
few	TRBD2	TRBV20-1	TRBJ2-1	TGCAGTGCTCGGGGACTAGCGGGGCTCAGCTCCTACAATGAGCAGTTCTTC	CSARGLAGLSSYNEQFF
few	TRBD1	TRBV6-1	TRBJ1-2	TGTGCCAGCAGTGACCCGGGACAGGGTATTTATGGCTACACCTTC	CASSDPGQGIYGYTF
.	.	TRBV20-1	TRBJ1-6	TGCAGCGCACGGTCAGGGTACTATAATTCACCCCTCCACTTT	CSARSGYYNSPLHF
few	TRBD2	TRBV11-2	TRBJ2-1	TGTGCCAGCACCGAAGGCGGGGGGGCTTCCTACAATGAGCAGTTCTTC	CASTEGGGASYNEQFF
few	TRBD1	TRBV15	TRBJ1-5	TGTGCCACCAGCCTAAGGACAGGGGGCAATCAGCCCCAGCATTTT	CATSLRTGGNQPQHF
many	.	TRBV7-2	TRBJ2-3	TGTGCCAGCAGCTTAAGCGGCACGCGTGGCGCGGGGGATACGCAGTATTTT	CASSLSGTRGAGDTQYF
.	.	TRBV6-1	TRBJ1-1	TGTGCCAGCAGTAGCAACAGTGAAACTGAAGCTTTCTTT	CASSSNSETEAFF
.	TRBD2	TRBV3-1	TRBJ2-1	TGTGCCAGCAGCCAGCCAAGGACTAGCGGAAACAATGAGCAGTTCTTC	CASSQPRTSGNNEQFF
.	.	TRBV29-1	TRBJ2-1	TGCAGCGTTGAAGGGACTTCTGCTTCCTACAATGAGCAGTTCTTC	CSVEGTSASYNEQFF
medium-sized	.	TRBV6-2/TRBV6-3	TRBJ2-3	TGTGCCAGCAGTCCCGGACCCGTTAACCCGACAGATACGCAGTATTTT	CASSPGPVNPTDTQYF
many	.	TRBV12-3/TRBV12-4	TRBJ1-5	TGTGCCAGCAGTTTTGCCCAAAATCAGCCCCAGCATTTT	CASSFAQNQPQHF
.	.	TRBV2	TRBJ1-4	TGTGCCAGCAGTAGACATGAAAAACTGTTTTTT	CASSRHEKLFF
few	.	TRBV27	TRBJ1-2	TGTGCCAGCAGTTTTACAGGGAGTCGTGGCTACACCTTC	CASSFTGSRGYTF
.	TRBD2	TRBV10-3	TRBJ2-7	TGTGCCATCAGCCTTCTAGCGGGGGGCAAATACGAGCAGTACTTC	CAISLLAGGKYEQYF
.	.	TRBV7-8	TRBJ1-2	TGTGCCAGCAGCCCCAGACAGACTATCTATGGCTACACCTTC	CASSPRQTIYGYTF
many	.	TRBV4-2	TRBJ1-5	TGTGCCAGCAGCCAAGATCCCGCTGGGGGGCCCCTTCAGCCCCAGCATTTT	CASSQDPAGGPLQPQHF
.	.	TRBV10-3	TRBJ1-1	TGTGCCATCAGTGAGCTAAAGGGGGGAGCTTTCTTT	CAISELKGGAFF
.	TRBD2	TRBV5-1	TRBJ2-7	TGCGCCAGCAGCTCACACCCCGGGACTAGCGAGCACGAGCAGTACTTC	CASSSHPGTSEHEQYF
few	TRBD1	TRBV27	TRBJ1-5	TGTGCCAGCAGACCAGACAGGGCATTCGATCAGCCCCAGCATTTT	CASRPDRAFDQPQHF
many	.	TRBV27	TRBJ1-2	TGTGCCAGCAGTTTATCAGGCCAGGGGATAGACTATGGCTACACCTTC	CASSLSGQGIDYGYTF
many	.	TRBV6-6	TRBJ1-4	TGTGCCAGCAGTTACGGGTGGGAAAAACTGTTTTTT	CASSYGWEKLFF
.	.	TRBV13	TRBJ1-1	TGTGCCAGCAGCGCCCAACTGGAACGGAACACTGAAGCTTTCTTT	CASSAQLERNTEAFF